The rows below give T cell receptor beta chains drawn from one sample of a study of OX40 agonist ivuxolimab in advanced cancers. The protocol was immunoSEQ multiplex PCR, while the TCRdb copy is restricted to in-frame clones and leaves out a portion. The repertoire consists of about 62,000 clones, with less than 95% occurring once and the leading ten covering approximately 12%. The sequenced sample was CD4+ or CD8+ T cells sorted from blood, obtained in a trial of the OX40 agonist ivuxolimab. Receptors originate from an adult with an advanced solid tumor such as melanoma, head and neck, liver or kidney cancer. Each CDR3 is given with its conserved first and last residue. A D gene is named only where the DNA matches it firmly. Clone size is not always given. Where it is, it says once, few, many or a class for expanded clones.

d_call	v_call	j_call	clone_size	cdr3_aa	cdr3_nt
NA	TRBV15	TRBJ2-7	NA	CATSGSGAGWEQYF	TGTGCCACCAGCGGCTCCGGGGCGGGATGGGAGCAGTACTTC
NA	TRBV27	TRBJ2-7	NA	CASSLIAPTYEQYF	TGTGCCAGCAGCCTAATTGCGCCCACCTACGAGCAGTACTTC
TRBD1	TRBV5-1	TRBJ1-4	NA	CASSLAGQGVGEKLFF	TGCGCCAGCAGCTTGGCCGGGCAGGGGGTCGGCGAAAAACTGTTTTTT
NA	TRBV11-1	TRBJ1-2	NA	CASSLAQGLGYTF	TGTGCCAGCAGCTTAGCACAGGGTCTTGGCTACACCTTC
TRBD2	TRBV13	TRBJ2-3	NA	CASSERTSGMGDTQYF	TGTGCCAGCAGCGAAAGGACTAGCGGGATGGGGGATACGCAGTATTTT
TRBD2	TRBV5-1	TRBJ2-4	NA	CASSLAQGEGTKNIQYF	TGCGCCAGCAGCTTGGCCCAAGGGGAGGGTACCAAAAACATTCAGTACTTC
NA	TRBV16	TRBJ2-1	NA	CASSQTGLNNEQFF	TGTGCCAGCAGCCAAACAGGGTTAAACAATGAGCAGTTCTTC
NA	TRBV5-4	TRBJ2-7	NA	CASSARQGGDSYEQYF	TGTGCCAGCAGCGCAAGACAGGGCGGGGATTCATACGAGCAGTACTTC
NA	TRBV5-6	TRBJ2-1	NA	CASSLVGDTSFF	TGTGCCAGCAGCTTGGTCGGGGACACCTCGTTCTTC
TRBD1	TRBV14	TRBJ2-7	NA	CAREWDRDYEQYF	TGTGCCAGAGAGTGGGACAGGGACTACGAGCAGTACTTC
NA	TRBV10-2	TRBJ2-1	NA	CASFATNEQFF	TGCGCCAGCTTCGCTACCAATGAGCAGTTCTTC
TRBD2	TRBV7-2	TRBJ2-3	NA	CASSKRGGSRDTQYF	TGTGCCAGCAGCAAAAGGGGAGGGTCCCGAGATACGCAGTATTTT
TRBD1	TRBV7-9	TRBJ1-2	NA	CASSPGGTYGYTF	TGTGCCAGCAGCCCAGGGGGCACCTATGGCTACACCTTC
NA	TRBV6-4	TRBJ2-1	NA	CASSDRPENEQFF	TGTGCCAGCAGTGACCGTCCGGAGAATGAGCAGTTCTTC
TRBD2	TRBV27	TRBJ2-1	NA	CASSLGLAGFNEQFF	TGTGCCAGCAGTTTAGGTCTAGCGGGGTTCAATGAGCAGTTCTTC
NA	TRBV6-6	TRBJ1-3	NA	CASSRPRNTIYF	TGTGCCAGCAGCCGACCTAGGAACACCATATATTTT
TRBD2	TRBV10-1	TRBJ2-7	NA	CASSPTSGRTYEQYF	TGCGCCAGCAGCCCGACTAGCGGGAGGACCTACGAGCAGTACTTC
NA	TRBV9	TRBJ2-5	NA	CASSAKDFPQETQYF	TGTGCCAGCAGCGCGAAGGACTTTCCCCAAGAGACCCAGTACTTC
NA	TRBV6-1	TRBJ2-1	NA	CASSADLSSYNEQFF	TGTGCCAGCAGTGCCGACTTGAGCTCCTACAATGAGCAGTTCTTC
NA	TRBV2	TRBJ1-5	once	CASRRDGGAGSNQPQHF	TGTGCCAGCAGAAGGGACGGCGGGGCGGGGAGCAATCAGCCCCAGCATTTT
TRBD2	TRBV7-9	TRBJ2-7	NA	CASSLREGTSESYEQYF	TGTGCCAGCAGCTTAAGAGAGGGGACTAGCGAGTCCTACGAGCAGTACTTC
NA	TRBV27	TRBJ2-7	NA	CASSLSGGYSSYEQYF	TGTGCCAGCAGTTTATCCGGCGGCTACTCCTCCTACGAGCAGTACTTC
TRBD2	TRBV7-2	TRBJ2-1	NA	CASSPRGLAGGQGEQFF	TGTGCCAGCAGCCCCCGGGGACTAGCGGGAGGGCAAGGCGAGCAGTTCTTC
TRBD1	TRBV19	TRBJ1-2	once	CASSHPGQTITYGYTF	TGTGCCAGTAGTCATCCGGGACAGACAATTACCTATGGCTACACCTTC
TRBD1	TRBV2	TRBJ1-5	few	CASYLGTGSQPQHF	TGTGCCAGTTACCTTGGGACAGGGTCCCAGCCCCAGCATTTT
TRBD1	TRBV7-9	TRBJ1-3	NA	CASSGTGAGNTIYF	TGTGCCAGCAGCGGTACAGGGGCTGGAAACACCATATATTTT
NA	TRBV7-9	TRBJ2-3	NA	CASRKGLALDTQYF	TGTGCCAGCAGGAAGGGGCTAGCGCTGGATACGCAGTATTTT
NA	TRBV6-6	TRBJ2-2	NA	CASSFDGGMAGELFF	TGTGCCAGCAGTTTTGATGGAGGGATGGCCGGGGAGCTGTTTTTT
TRBD1	TRBV7-6	TRBJ2-2	NA	CASSNDRVTNTGELFF	TGTGCCAGCAGCAATGACAGGGTCACGAACACCGGGGAGCTGTTTTTT
NA	TRBV7-3	TRBJ2-7	NA	CASSLNVGREQYF	TGTGCCAGCAGCTTAAATGTCGGTCGGGAGCAGTACTTC
NA	TRBV4-1	TRBJ1-1	NA	CASSQGQALLTEAFF	TGCGCCAGCAGCCAAGGACAGGCTCTTCTCACTGAAGCTTTCTTT
TRBD1	TRBV7-9	TRBJ2-7	NA	CASSFPGTGFSYEQYF	TGTGCCAGCAGTTTCCCAGGGACAGGGTTCTCCTACGAGCAGTACTTC
TRBD2	TRBV19	TRBJ2-7	NA	CASSPGLAGGTHEQYF	TGTGCCAGTAGTCCGGGACTAGCGGGAGGGACCCACGAGCAGTACTTC
NA	TRBV4-1	TRBJ2-1	NA	CASSHRLYNEQFF	TGCGCCAGCAGCCACCGCCTATACAATGAGCAGTTCTTC
TRBD2	TRBV29-1	TRBJ2-3	NA	CSGRLAGGPSTDTQYF	TGCAGCGGGCGACTAGCGGGAGGACCTAGCACAGATACGCAGTATTTT
NA	TRBV7-9	TRBJ2-1	once	CASSLKGMGRGDNNEQFF	TGTGCCAGCAGCTTAAAAGGGATGGGCAGGGGAGATAACAATGAGCAGTTCTTC
NA	TRBV14	TRBJ2-7	NA	CASSQDRGAGYEQYF	TGTGCCAGCAGCCAAGACCGCGGGGCCGGATACGAGCAGTACTTC
NA	TRBV11-1	TRBJ2-5	NA	CASSPYGGAGETQYF	TGTGCCAGCAGCCCCTACGGAGGGGCAGGGGAGACCCAGTACTTC
TRBD1	TRBV27	TRBJ2-2	NA	CASSHRGITGELFF	TGTGCCAGCAGTCACAGGGGCATCACCGGGGAGCTGTTTTTT
TRBD2	TRBV11-2	TRBJ2-5	NA	CASSPLIPLAGEETQYF	TGTGCCAGCAGCCCGCTAATCCCGCTAGCGGGAGAAGAGACCCAGTACTTC
NA	TRBV28	TRBJ2-3	NA	CASSLWGAEGTDTQYF	TGTGCCAGCAGTTTATGGGGGGCCGAGGGCACAGATACGCAGTATTTT
NA	TRBV4-1	TRBJ2-7	once	CASSQEALSRAYEQYF	TGCGCCAGCAGCCAAGAAGCTCTCAGCCGGGCCTACGAGCAGTACTTC
TRBD1	TRBV29-1	TRBJ2-7	once	CSATGRGFDEQYF	TGCAGCGCGACGGGCAGGGGGTTCGACGAGCAGTACTTC
TRBD2	TRBV11-2	TRBJ2-7	once	CASSFAGGRGAYEQYF	TGTGCCAGCAGCTTCGCTGGCGGGAGGGGCGCCTACGAGCAGTACTTC
NA	TRBV4-3	TRBJ2-7	NA	CASSQDVSAGYGEQYF	TGCGCCAGCAGCCAAGATGTGTCGGCGGGGTACGGCGAGCAGTACTTC
TRBD2	TRBV27	TRBJ2-1	NA	CASSAREVYYNEQFF	TGTGCCAGCAGTGCCCGGGAGGTATACTACAATGAGCAGTTCTTC
TRBD1	TRBV6-6	TRBJ2-7	few	CASSTLEDRGSYEQYF	TGTGCCAGCAGTACCCTAGAGGACAGGGGATCCTACGAGCAGTACTTC
NA	TRBV5-6	TRBJ1-1	NA	CASSRGTEAFF	TGTGCCAGCAGCCGAGGCACTGAAGCTTTCTTT
NA	TRBV7-2	TRBJ2-3	NA	CASSLVGTGTDTQYF	TGTGCCAGCAGCTTAGTGGGGACCGGCACAGATACGCAGTATTTT
TRBD2	TRBV5-4	TRBJ2-7	once	CASSPQTSGSNYEQYF	TGTGCCAGCAGCCCCCAGACTAGCGGGAGTAACTACGAGCAGTACTTC
TRBD2	TRBV11-2	TRBJ2-7	NA	CASSQDQLAGTYEQYF	TGTGCCAGCAGCCAAGATCAACTAGCGGGGACCTACGAGCAGTACTTC
NA	TRBV5-6	TRBJ2-5	NA	CASSLGSETEETQYF	TGTGCCAGCAGCTTGGGTTCAGAAACAGAAGAGACCCAGTACTTC
TRBD2	TRBV28	TRBJ2-3	NA	CASSLNLASGFITDTQYF	TGTGCCAGCAGTTTAAATTTGGCTAGCGGTTTCATTACAGATACGCAGTATTTT
NA	TRBV6-1	TRBJ1-1	NA	CASSELVGGVENTEAFF	TGTGCCAGCAGTGAGCTGGTAGGGGGGGTGGAGAACACTGAAGCTTTCTTT
NA	TRBV9	TRBJ1-2	NA	CASSRSSLERYYGYTF	TGTGCCAGCAGTCGCAGTTCATTGGAGAGGTACTATGGCTACACCTTC